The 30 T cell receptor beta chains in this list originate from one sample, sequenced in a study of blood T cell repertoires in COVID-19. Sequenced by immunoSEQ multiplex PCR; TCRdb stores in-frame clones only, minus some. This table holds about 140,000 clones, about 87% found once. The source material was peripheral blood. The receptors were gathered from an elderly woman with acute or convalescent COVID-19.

The CDR3 DNA follows: TGTGCCAGCAGCCCTGGGCAGGGGGCTGGGGCCAACGTCCTGACTTTC. Residues: CASSPGQGAGANVLTF. This chain uses TRBV7-2 with TRBJ2-6, with 7 bases fitting TRBD1. Germline V lookup: CDR1 SGHTA, CDR2 FQGNSA. The CDR3 sequence is 16 residues long. Unmatched junction bases numbered 6, after V lost 5 bases and J lost 2 bases. Drawing the rest from reference TRBV7-2 and TRBJ2-6, the complete variable domain is GAGVSQSPSNKVTEKGKDVELRCDPISGHTALYWYRQSLGQGLEFLIYFQGNSAPDKSGLPSDRFSAERTGGSVSTLTIQRTQQEDSAVYLCASSPGQGAGANVLTFGAGSRLTVL.

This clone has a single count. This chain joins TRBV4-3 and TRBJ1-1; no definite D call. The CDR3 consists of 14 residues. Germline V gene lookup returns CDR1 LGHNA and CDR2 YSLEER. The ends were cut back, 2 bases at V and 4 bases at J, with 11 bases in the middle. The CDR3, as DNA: TGCGCCAGCAGCCAACAAGTGGGCCCCACTGAAGCTTTCTTT. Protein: CASSQQVGPTEAFF.

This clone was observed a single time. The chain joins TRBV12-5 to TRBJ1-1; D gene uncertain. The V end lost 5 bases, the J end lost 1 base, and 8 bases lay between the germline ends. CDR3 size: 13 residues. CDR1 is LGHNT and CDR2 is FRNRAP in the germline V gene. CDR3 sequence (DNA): TGTGCTAGTGGTCCTCCTAAGAACACTGAAGCTTTCTTT. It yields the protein CASGPPKNTEAFF. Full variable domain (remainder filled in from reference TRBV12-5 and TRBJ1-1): DARVTQTPRHKVTEMGQEVTMRCQPILGHNTVFWYRQTMMQGLELLAYFRNRAPLDDSGMPKDRFSAEMPDATLATLKIQPSEPRDSAVYFCASGPPKNTEAFFGQGTRLTVV.

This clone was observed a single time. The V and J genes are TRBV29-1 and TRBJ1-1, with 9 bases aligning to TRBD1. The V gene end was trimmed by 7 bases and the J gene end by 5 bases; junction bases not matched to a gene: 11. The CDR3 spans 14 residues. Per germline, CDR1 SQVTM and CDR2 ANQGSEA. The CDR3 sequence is CSAQLDRGGTEAFF. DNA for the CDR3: TGCAGCGCCCAACTGGACAGGGGAGGGACTGAAGCTTTCTTT.

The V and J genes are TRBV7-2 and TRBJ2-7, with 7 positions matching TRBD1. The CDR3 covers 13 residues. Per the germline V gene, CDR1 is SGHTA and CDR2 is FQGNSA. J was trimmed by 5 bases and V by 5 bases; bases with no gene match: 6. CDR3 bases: TGTGCCAGCAGCCCCCAACAGGGGAACGAGCAGTACTTC. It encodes CASSPQQGNEQYF.

The CDR3 DNA reads TGCGCCAGCAGCTTGGGGCAGGGGGGACCCTACGAGCAGTACTTC. It translates to CASSLGQGGPYEQYF. This chain joins TRBV5-1 and TRBJ2-7, with TRBD1 as a possible D gene (7 bases). This CDR3 is 15 amino acids long. Trimming left V 0 bases short and J 2 bases short, with 12 bases between. Per germline, CDR1 SGHRS and CDR2 YFSETQ.

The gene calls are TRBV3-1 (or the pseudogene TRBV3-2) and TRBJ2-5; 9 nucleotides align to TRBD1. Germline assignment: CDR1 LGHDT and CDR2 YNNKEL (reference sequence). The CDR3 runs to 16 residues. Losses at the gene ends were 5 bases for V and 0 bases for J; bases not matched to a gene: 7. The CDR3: CASSIWTGVNQETQYF. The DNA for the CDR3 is TGTGCCAGCAGCATATGGACAGGGGTAAACCAAGAGACCCAGTACTTC.

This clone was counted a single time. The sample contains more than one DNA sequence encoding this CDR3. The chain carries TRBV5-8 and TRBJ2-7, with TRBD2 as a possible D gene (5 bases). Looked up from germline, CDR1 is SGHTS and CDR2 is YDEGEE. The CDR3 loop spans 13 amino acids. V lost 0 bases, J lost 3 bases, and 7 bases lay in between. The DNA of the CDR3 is TGTGCCAGCAGCTTGGACCGGGGCTACGAGCAGTACTTC. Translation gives CASSLDRGYEQYF.

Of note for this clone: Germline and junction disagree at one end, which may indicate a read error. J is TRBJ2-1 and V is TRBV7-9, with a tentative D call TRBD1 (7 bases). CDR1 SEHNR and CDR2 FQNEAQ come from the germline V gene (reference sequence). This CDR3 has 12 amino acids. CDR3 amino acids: CASSLAEGAPLF. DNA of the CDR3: TGTGCCAGCAGCTTAGCGGAGGGGGCGCCTCTCTTC.

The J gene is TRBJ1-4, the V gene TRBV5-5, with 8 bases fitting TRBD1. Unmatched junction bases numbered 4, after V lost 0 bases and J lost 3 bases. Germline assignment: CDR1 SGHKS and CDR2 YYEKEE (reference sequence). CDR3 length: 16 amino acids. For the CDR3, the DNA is TGTGCCAGCAGCTTGGGAGGACAGGGACCTAATGAAAAACTGTTTTTT. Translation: CASSLGGQGPNEKLFF.

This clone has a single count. This CDR3 is CASSEGQGWGTEAFF. The CDR3 coding sequence is TGTGCCAGCAGTGAGGGACAGGGTTGGGGGACTGAAGCTTTCTTT. The chain joins TRBV6-1 to TRBJ1-1, with TRBD1 matching over 9 bases. J gave up 5 bases and V 3 bases, and 7 bases lay outside the gene matches. This CDR3 is 15 amino acids long. CDR1 is MNHNS, CDR2 SASEGT, per germline.

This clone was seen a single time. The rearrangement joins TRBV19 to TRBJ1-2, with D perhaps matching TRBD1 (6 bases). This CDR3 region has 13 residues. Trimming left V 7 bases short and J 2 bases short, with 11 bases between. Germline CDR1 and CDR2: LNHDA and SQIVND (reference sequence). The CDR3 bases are TGTGCCAGTATCTCTAGGGGGAACTATGGCTACACCTTC. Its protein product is CASISRGNYGYTF.

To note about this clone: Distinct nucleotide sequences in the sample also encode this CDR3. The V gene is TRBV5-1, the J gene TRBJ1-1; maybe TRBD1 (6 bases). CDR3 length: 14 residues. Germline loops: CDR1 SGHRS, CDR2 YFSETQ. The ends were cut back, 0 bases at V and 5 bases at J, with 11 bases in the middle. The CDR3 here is CASSLGTEGTEAFF. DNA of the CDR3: TGCGCCAGCAGCTTGGGGACAGAAGGGACTGAAGCTTTCTTT.

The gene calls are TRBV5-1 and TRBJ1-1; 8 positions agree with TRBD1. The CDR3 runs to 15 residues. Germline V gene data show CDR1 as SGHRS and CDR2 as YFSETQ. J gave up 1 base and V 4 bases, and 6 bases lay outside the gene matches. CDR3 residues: CASSVEGQANTEAFF. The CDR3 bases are TGCGCCAGCAGCGTTGAGGGACAGGCGAACACTGAAGCTTTCTTT.

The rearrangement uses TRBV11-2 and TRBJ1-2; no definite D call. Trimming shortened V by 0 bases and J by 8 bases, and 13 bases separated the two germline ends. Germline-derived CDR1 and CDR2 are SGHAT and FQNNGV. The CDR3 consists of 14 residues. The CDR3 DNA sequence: TGTGCCAGCAGCTTAGATCTGGGCTCAGGCGGCTACACCTTC. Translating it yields CASSLDLGSGGYTF.

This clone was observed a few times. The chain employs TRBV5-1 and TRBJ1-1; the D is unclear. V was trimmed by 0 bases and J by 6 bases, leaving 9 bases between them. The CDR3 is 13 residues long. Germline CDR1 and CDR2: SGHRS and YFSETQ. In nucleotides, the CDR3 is TGCGCCAGCAGCTTGGAGCCGAGGGCTGAAGCTTTCTTT. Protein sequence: CASSLEPRAEAFF.

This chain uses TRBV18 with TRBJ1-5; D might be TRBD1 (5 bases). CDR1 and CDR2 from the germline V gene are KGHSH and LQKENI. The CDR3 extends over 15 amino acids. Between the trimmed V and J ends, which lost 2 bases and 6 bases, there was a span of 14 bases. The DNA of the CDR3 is TGTGCCAGCTCACCAAAAGGGGTATGGAGTCAGCCCCAGCATTTT. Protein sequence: CASSPKGVWSQPQHF.

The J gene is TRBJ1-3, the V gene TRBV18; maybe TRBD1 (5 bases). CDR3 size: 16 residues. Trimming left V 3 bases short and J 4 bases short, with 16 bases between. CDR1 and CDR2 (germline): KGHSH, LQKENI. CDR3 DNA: TGTGCCAGCTCACCCGCGGGACCGGGGGTCGGAAACACCATATATTTT. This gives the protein CASSPAGPGVGNTIYF.

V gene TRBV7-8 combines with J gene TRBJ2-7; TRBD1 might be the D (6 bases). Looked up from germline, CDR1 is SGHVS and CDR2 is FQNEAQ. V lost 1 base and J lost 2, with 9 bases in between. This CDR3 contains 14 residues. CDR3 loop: CASSLEAGAYEQYF. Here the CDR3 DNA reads TGTGCCAGCAGCTTAGAGGCAGGGGCCTACGAGCAGTACTTC.

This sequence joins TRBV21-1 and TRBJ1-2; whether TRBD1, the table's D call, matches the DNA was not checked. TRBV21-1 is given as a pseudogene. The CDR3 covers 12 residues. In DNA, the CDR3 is TGTGCCAGTCGACAGGGGGCGAATGGCTACACCTTC. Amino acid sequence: CASRQGANGYTF.

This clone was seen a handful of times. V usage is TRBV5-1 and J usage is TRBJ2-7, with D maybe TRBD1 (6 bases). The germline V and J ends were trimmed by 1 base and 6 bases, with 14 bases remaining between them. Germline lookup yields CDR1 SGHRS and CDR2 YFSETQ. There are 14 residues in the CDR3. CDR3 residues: CASSLNRVGPEQYF. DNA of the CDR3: TGCGCCAGCAGCTTGAACAGGGTAGGACCCGAGCAGTACTTC.

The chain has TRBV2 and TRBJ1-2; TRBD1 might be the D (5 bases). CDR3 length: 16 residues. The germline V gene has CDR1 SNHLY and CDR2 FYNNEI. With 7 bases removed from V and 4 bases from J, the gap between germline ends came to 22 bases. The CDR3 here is CASKRDSRGWSYGYTF. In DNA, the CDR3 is TGTGCCAGCAAGAGGGACTCGAGAGGGTGGAGCTATGGCTACACCTTC.

The CDR3 DNA reads TGTGCCAGCAGTCCCACCCCGGGTTCCACCGGCACCTTC. This sequence encodes CASSPTPGSTGTF. The V gene is TRBV12-3 or TRBV12-4, the J gene TRBJ1-2; unclear D gene. The V end lost 5 bases, the J end lost 13 bases, and 20 bases lay between the germline ends. CDR3 length: 13 residues.

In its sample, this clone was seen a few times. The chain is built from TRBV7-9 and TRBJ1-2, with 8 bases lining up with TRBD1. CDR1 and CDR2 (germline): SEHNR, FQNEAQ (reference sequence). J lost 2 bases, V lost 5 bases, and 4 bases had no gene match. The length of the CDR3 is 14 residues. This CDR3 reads CASSPGGANYGYTF. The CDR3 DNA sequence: TGTGCCAGCAGCCCAGGGGGCGCGAACTATGGCTACACCTTC.

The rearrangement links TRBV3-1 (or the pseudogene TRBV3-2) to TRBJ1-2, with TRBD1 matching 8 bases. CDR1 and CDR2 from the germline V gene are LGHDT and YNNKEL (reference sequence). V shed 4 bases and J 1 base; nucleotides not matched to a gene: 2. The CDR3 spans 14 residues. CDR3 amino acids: CASSPQGGNYGYTF. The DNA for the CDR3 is TGTGCCAGCAGCCCACAGGGGGGTAACTATGGCTACACCTTC.

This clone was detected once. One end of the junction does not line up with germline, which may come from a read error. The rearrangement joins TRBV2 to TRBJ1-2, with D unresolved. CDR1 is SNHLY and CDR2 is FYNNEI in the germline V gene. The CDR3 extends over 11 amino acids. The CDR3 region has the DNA TGTGCCAGCAGTTCAGGAGGCTGGTGGAGCTTC. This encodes CASSSGGWWSF.

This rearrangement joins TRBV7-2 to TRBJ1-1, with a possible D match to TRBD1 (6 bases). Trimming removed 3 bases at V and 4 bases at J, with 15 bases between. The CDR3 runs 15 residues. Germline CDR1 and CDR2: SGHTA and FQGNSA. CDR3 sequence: CASSLYRAGVTEAFF. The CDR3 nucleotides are TGTGCCAGCAGCTTGTACAGGGCCGGGGTCACTGAAGCTTTCTTT.

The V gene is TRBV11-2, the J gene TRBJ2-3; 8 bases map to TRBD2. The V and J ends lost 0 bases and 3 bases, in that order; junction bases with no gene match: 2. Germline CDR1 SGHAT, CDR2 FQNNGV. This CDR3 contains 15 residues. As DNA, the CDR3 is TGTGCCAGCAGCTTAGACCGGGGGGGGACAGATACGCAGTATTTT. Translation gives CASSLDRGGTDTQYF.

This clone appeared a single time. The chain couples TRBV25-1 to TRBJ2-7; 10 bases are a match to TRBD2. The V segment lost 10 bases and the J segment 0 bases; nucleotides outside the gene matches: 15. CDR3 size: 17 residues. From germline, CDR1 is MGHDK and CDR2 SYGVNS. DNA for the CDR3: TGTGCCACCAGGGGGGTAGCGGGGGGTTCCAGCTCCTACGAGCAGTACTTC. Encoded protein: CATRGVAGGSSSYEQYF.

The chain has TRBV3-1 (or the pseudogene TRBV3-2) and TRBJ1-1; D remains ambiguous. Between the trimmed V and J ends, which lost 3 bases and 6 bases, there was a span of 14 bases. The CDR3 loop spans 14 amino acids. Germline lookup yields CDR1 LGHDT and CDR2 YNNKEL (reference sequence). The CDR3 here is CASSQPGIAAEAFF. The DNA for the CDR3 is TGTGCCAGCAGCCAGCCAGGTATTGCCGCTGAAGCTTTCTTT.